These T cell receptor beta chains were read from a single sample in a study of blood T cell repertoires in COVID-19. Data came from immunoSEQ multiplex PCR; TCRdb stores just in-frame clones and leaves some out. The table has around 130,000 clones, around 87% seen once. Sequenced sample: peripheral blood. All receptors come from a man aged 65 to 85 with active COVID-19. CDR3s include the opening cysteine and the closing phenylalanine or tryptophan. D genes are given only for firm matches. Clone size is given for some rows only: seen once, a few or many times, or a class if the clone is expanded.

CDR3 length: 13
V gene: TRBV7-2
J gene: TRBJ2-3
clone size: -
D gene: -
CDR3 DNA: TGTGCCAGCAGCCGGGACACCGGGGATACGCAGTATTTT
CDR3 protein: CASSRDTGDTQYF

CDR3 length: 16
V gene: TRBV4-3
J gene: TRBJ2-2
clone size: once
D gene: TRBD2
CDR3 DNA: TGCGCCAGCAGCCAAGTGGGCGGGAGGGCTTCCGGGGAGCTGTTTTTT
CDR3 protein: CASSQVGGRASGELFF

CDR3 length: 14
V gene: TRBV28
J gene: TRBJ1-2
clone size: few
D gene: -
CDR3 DNA: TGTGCCAGCACCCAAGTGGGAGGGGGTTTTGGCTACACCTTC
CDR3 protein: CASTQVGGGFGYTF

CDR3 length: 15
V gene: TRBV11-2
J gene: TRBJ2-1
clone size: -
D gene: -
CDR3 DNA: TGTGCCAGCAGCCCCAGGAGCGGGCGCTACAATGAGCAGTTCTTC
CDR3 protein: CASSPRSGRYNEQFF

CDR3 length: 14
V gene: TRBV6-4
J gene: TRBJ1-2
clone size: -
D gene: -
CDR3 DNA: TGTGCCAGCAGTGATTGGGGAGGGGACTATGGCTACACCTTC
CDR3 protein: CASSDWGGDYGYTF

CDR3 length: 13
V gene: TRBV4-2
J gene: TRBJ1-1
clone size: -
D gene: -
CDR3 DNA: TGTGCCAGCAGCCCAGCTGGAGGCACTGAAGCTTTCTTT
CDR3 protein: CASSPAGGTEAFF

CDR3 length: 17
V gene: TRBV25-1
J gene: TRBJ1-6
clone size: -
D gene: -
CDR3 DNA: TGTGCCAGCAGTGCAGAGCGGGGGGGGCGCGGCTCTTCACCCCTCCACTTT
CDR3 protein: CASSAERGGRGSSPLHF

CDR3 length: 16
V gene: TRBV11-2
J gene: TRBJ2-1
clone size: once
D gene: -
CDR3 DNA: TGTGCCAGCAGCTCCCGGACTGGACGCTCCTACAATGAGCAGTTCTTC
CDR3 protein: CASSSRTGRSYNEQFF

CDR3 length: 13
V gene: TRBV7-2
J gene: TRBJ1-1
clone size: few
D gene: -
CDR3 DNA: TGTGCCTGCCGAGGAGTGATGAACACTGAAGCTTTCTTT
CDR3 protein: CACRGVMNTEAFF

CDR3 length: 17
V gene: TRBV5-1
J gene: TRBJ1-2
clone size: -
D gene: TRBD1
CDR3 DNA: TGCGCCAGCAGCTTGGAAGGGGGCCTGGCGACTAACTATGGCTACACCTTC
CDR3 protein: CASSLEGGLATNYGYTF

CDR3 length: 16
V gene: TRBV24-1
J gene: TRBJ2-5
clone size: -
D gene: TRBD2
CDR3 DNA: TGTGCCACCAGTGATCCCATAGCGGGGTTGCAAGAGACCCAGTACTTC
CDR3 protein: CATSDPIAGLQETQYF

CDR3 length: 13
V gene: TRBV29-1
J gene: TRBJ2-2
clone size: -
D gene: -
CDR3 DNA: TGCAGCGTTGAAGGTTTAAACAGGGGGGAGCTGTTTTTT
CDR3 protein: CSVEGLNRGELFF